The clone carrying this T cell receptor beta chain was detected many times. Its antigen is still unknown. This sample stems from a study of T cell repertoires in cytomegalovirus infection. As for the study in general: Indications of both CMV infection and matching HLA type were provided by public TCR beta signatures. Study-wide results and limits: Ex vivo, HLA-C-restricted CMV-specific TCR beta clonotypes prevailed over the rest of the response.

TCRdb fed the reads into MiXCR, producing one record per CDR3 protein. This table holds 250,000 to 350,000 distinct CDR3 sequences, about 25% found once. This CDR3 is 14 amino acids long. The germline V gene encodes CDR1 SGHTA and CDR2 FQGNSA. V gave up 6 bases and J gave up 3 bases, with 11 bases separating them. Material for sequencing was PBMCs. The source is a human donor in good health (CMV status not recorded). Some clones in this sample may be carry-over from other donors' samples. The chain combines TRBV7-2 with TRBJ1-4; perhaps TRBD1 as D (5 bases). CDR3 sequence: CASSRDVANEKLFF. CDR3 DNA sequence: TGTGCCAGCAGTCGGGACGTAGCTAATGAAAAACTGTTTTTT.